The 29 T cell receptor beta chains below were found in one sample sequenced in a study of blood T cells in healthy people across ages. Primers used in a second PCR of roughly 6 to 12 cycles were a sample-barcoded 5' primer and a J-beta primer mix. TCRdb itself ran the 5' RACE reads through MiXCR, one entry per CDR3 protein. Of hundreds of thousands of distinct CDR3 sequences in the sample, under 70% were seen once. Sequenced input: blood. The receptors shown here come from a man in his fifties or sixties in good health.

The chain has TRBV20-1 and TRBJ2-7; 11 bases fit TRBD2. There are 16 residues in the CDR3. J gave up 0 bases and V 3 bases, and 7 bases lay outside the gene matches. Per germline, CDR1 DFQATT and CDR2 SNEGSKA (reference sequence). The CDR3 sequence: CSASPTLAGGSYEQYF. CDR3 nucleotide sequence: TGCAGTGCTAGCCCAACTCTAGCGGGGGGCTCCTACGAGCAGTACTTC.

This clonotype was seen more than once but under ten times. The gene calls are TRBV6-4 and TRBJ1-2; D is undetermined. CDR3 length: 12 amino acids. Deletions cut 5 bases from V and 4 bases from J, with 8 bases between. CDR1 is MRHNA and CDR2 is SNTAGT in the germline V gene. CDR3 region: CASSTDGYGYTF. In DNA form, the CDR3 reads TGTGCCAGCAGTACTGACGGCTATGGCTACACCTTC.

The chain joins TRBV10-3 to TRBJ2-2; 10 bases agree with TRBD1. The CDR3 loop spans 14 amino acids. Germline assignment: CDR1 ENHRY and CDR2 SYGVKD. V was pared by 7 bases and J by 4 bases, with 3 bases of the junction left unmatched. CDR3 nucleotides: TGTGCCATCACTGGACAGGGGGGCACCGGGGAGCTGTTTTTT. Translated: CAITGQGGTGELFF.

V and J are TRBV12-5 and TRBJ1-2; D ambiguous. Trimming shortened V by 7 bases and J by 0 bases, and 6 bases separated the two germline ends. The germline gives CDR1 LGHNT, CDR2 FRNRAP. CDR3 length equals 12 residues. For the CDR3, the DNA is TGTGCTAGTGCGCAGGCTAACTATGGCTACACCTTC. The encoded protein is CASAQANYGYTF.

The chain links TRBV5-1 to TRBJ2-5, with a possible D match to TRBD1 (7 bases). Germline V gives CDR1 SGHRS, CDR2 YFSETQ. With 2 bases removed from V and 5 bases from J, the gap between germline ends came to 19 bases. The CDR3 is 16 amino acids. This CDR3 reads CASSFRVPTGRETQYF. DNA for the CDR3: TGCGCCAGCAGCTTTCGGGTACCGACAGGGAGGGAGACCCAGTACTTC. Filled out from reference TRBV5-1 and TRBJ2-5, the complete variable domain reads KAGVTQTPRYLIKTRGQQVTLSCSPISGHRSVSWYQQTPGQGLQFLFEYFSETQRNKGNFPGRFSGRQFSNSRSEMNVSTLELGDSALYLCASSFRVPTGRETQYFGPGTRLLVL.

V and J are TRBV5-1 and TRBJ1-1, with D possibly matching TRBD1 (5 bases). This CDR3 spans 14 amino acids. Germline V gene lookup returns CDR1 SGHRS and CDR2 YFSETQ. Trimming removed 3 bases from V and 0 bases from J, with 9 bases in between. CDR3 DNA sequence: TGCGCCAGCAGCTCCGGGACGTTGAACACTGAAGCTTTCTTT. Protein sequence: CASSSGTLNTEAFF.

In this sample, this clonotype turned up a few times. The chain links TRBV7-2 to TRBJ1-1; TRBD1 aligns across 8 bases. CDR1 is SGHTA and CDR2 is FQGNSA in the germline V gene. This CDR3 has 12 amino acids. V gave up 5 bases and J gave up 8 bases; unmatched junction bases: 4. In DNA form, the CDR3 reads TGTGCCAGCAGCCTCAGGACAGGGGAAGCTTTCTTT. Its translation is CASSLRTGEAFF. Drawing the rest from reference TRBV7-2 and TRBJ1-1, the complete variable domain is GAGVSQSPSNKVTEKGKDVELRCDPISGHTALYWYRQSLGQGLEFLIYFQGNSAPDKSGLPSDRFSAERTGGSVSTLTIQRTQQEDSAVYLCASSLRTGEAFFGQGTRLTVV.

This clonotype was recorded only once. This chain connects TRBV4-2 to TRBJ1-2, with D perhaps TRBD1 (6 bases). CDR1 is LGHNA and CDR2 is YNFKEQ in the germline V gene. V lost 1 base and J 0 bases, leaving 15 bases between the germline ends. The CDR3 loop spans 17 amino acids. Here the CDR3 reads CASSQVGGQGTNYGYTF. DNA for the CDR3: TGTGCCAGCAGCCAAGTAGGAGGGCAGGGGACTAACTATGGCTACACCTTC.

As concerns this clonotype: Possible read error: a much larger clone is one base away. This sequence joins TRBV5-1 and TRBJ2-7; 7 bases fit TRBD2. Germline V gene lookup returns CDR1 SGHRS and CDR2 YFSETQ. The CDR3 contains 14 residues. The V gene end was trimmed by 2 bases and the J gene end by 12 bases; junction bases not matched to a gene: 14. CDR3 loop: CASSLRAGDETRYF. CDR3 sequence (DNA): TGCGCCAGCAGCTTAAGGGCGGGGGACGAGACCCGGTACTTC.

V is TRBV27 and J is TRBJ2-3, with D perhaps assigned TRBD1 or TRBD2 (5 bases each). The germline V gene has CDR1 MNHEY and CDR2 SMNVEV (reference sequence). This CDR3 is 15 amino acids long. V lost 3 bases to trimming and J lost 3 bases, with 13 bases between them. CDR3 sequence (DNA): TGTGCCAGCAGTTTTTGGGGCGAGGGGACAGATACGCAGTATTTT. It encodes CASSFWGEGTDTQYF.

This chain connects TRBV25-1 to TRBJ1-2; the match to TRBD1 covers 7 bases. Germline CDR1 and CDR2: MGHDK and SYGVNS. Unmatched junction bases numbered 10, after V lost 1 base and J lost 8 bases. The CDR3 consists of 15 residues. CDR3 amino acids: CASSELGRQGGGYTF. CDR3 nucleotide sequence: TGTGCCAGCAGTGAATTAGGCCGACAGGGAGGAGGCTACACCTTC.

CDR3 bases: TGTGCCATCAGTGAATATCGAGAGAACACTGAAGCTTTCTTT. This translates into CAISEYRENTEAFF. The V gene is TRBV10-3, the J gene TRBJ1-1, with D unclear. The CDR3 covers 14 residues. Germline values: CDR1 ENHRY, CDR2 SYGVKD. V was clipped by 3 bases and J by 1 base, with 9 bases between them.

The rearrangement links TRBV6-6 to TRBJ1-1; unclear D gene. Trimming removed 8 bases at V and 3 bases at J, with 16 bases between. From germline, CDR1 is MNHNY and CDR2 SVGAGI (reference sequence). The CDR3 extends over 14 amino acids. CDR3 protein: CASGPDNGDTEAFF. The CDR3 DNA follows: TGTGCCAGCGGCCCTGACAACGGTGACACTGAAGCTTTCTTT.

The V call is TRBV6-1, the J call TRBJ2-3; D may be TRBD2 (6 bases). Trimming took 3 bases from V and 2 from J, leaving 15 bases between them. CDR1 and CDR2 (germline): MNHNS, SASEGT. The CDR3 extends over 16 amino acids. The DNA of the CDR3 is TGTGCCAGCAGTGAGCCCCGACTAGATAACACAGATACGCAGTATTTT. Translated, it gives CASSEPRLDNTDTQYF.

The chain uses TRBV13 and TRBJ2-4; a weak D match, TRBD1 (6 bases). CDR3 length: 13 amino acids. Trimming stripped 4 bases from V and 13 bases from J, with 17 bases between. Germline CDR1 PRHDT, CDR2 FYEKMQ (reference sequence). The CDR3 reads CASSSQRPGEQYF. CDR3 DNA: TGTGCCAGCAGCTCTCAGCGTCCAGGGGAGCAGTACTTC. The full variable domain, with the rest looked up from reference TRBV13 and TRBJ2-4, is AAGVIQSPRHLIKEKRETATLKCYPIPRHDTVYWYQQGPGQDPQFLISFYEKMQSDKGSIPDRFSAQQFSDYHSELNMSSLELGDSALYFCASSSQRPGEQYFGAGTRLSVL.

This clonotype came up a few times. DNA for the CDR3: TGCAGTGCTAGAAAGGAACCTCTCCGGACTGCGCAAGAGACCCAGTACTTC. Residues: CSARKEPLRTAQETQYF. The J gene is TRBJ2-5, the V gene TRBV20-1; perhaps TRBD2 as D (5 bases). The CDR3 consists of 17 residues. Germline V CDR1 and CDR2: DFQATT, SNEGSKA (reference sequence). Trimming removed 2 bases at V and 2 bases at J, with 21 bases between.

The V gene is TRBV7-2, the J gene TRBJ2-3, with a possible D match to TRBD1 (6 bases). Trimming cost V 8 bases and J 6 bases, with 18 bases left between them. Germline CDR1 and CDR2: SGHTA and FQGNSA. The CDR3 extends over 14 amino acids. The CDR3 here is CASRRPGHGDTQYF. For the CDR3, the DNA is TGTGCCAGCCGCCGGCCGGGACATGGGGATACGCAGTATTTT.

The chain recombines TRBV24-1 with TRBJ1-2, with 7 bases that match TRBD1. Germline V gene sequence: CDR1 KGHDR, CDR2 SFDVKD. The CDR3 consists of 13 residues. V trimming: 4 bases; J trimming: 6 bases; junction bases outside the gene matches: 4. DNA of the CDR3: TGTGCCACCAGTGACAGGGGGAGTGATGGCTACACCTTC. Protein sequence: CATSDRGSDGYTF.

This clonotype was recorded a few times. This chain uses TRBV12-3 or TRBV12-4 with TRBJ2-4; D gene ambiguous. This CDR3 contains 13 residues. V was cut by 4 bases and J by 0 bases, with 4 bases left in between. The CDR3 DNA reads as TGTGCCAGCAGTTCCCTAGCCAAAAACATTCAGTACTTC. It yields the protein CASSSLAKNIQYF.

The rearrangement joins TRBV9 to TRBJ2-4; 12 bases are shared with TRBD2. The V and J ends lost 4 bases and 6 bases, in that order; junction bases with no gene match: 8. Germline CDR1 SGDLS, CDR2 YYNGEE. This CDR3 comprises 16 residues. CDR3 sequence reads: CASSTSATSGGNIQYF. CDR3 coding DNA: TGTGCCAGCAGCACTAGCGCGACTAGCGGGGGAAACATTCAGTACTTC.

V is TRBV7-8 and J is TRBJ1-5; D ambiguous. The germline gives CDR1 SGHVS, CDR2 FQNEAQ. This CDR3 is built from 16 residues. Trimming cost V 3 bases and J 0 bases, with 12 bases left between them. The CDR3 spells CASSFHESYSNQPQHF. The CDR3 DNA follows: TGTGCCAGCAGCTTTCATGAATCATATAGCAATCAGCCCCAGCATTTT.

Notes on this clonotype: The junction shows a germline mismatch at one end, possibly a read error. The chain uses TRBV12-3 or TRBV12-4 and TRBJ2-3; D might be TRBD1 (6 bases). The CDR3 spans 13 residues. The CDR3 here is CASSSVGADTQYF. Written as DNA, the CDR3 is TGTGCCAGCAGCAGCGTGGGGGCAGATACGCAATATTTT.

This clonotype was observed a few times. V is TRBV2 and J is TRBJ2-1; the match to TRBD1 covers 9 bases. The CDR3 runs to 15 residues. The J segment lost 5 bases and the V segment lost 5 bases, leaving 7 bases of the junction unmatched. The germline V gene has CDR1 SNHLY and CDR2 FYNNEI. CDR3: CASSSGTGPNNEQFF. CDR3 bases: TGTGCCAGCAGTTCCGGGACAGGGCCGAACAATGAGCAGTTCTTC.

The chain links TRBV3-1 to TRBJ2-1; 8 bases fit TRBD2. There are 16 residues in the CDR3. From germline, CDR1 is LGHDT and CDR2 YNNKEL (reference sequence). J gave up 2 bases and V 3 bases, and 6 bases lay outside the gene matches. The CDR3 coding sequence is TGTGCCAGCAGCCACCTTAGCGGGGTTACCTACAATGAGCAGTTCTTC. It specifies CASSHLSGVTYNEQFF.

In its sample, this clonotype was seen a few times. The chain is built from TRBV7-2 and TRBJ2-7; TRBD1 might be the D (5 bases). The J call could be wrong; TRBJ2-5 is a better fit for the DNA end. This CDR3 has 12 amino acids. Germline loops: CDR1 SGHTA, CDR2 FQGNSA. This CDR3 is CASSGQGATQYF. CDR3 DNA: TGTGCCAGCAGCGGTCAGGGCGCGACCCAGTACTTC.

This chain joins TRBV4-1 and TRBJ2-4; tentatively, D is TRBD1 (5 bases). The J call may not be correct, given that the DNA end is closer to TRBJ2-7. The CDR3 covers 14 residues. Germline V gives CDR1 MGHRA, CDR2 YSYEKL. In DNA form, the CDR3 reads TGCGCCAGCAGCCAAGATACAGGTCTCTACGAGCAGTACTTC. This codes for CASSQDTGLYEQYF.

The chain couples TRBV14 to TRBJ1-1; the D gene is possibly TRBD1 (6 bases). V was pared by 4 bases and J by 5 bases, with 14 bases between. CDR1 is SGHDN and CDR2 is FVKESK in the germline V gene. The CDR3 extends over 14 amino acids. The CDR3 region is CASSLQGKRTEAFF. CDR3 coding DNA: TGTGCCAGCAGCCTTCAGGGGAAGAGGACTGAAGCTTTCTTT.

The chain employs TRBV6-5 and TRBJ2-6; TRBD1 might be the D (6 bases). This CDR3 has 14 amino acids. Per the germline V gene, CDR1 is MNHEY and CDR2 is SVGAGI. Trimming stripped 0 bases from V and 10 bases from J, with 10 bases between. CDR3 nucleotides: TGTGCCAGCAGTTACTCGAGGGGGATGAACGTCCTGACTTTC. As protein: CASSYSRGMNVLTF.

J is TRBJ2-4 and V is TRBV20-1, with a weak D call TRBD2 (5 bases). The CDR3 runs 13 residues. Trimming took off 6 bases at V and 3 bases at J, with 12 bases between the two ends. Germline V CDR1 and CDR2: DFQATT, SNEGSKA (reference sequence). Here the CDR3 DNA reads TGCAGTGCAGGCGGGTTGGGCAAAAACATTCAGTACTTC. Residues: CSAGGLGKNIQYF.